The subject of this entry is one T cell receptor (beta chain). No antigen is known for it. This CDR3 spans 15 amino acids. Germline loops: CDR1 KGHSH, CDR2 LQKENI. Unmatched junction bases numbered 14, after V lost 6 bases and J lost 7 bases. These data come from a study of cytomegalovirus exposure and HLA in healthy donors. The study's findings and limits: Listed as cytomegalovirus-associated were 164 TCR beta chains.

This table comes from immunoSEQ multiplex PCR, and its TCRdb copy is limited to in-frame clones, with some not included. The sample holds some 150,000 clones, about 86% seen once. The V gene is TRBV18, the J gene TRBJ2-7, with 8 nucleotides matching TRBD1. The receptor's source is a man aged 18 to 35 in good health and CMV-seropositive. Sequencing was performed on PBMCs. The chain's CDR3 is CASSGSGTGVGEQYF. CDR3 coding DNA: TGTGCCAGCTCCGGCTCTGGGACAGGTGTCGGGGAGCAGTACTTC.